The 20 T cell receptor beta chains given below trace back to one sample, sequenced in a study of CD8 T cells in ankylosing spondylitis. TCRdb processed the 5' RACE reads anew with MiXCR; each CDR3 protein has one entry. This sample has some 38,000 distinct CDR3 sequences, with over 2.5% found just once. The specimen sequenced was blood, either unsorted or a sorted T cell fraction (not recorded which). These receptors all come from a male donor with ankylosing spondylitis or in good health (not recorded which).

This clonotype was recorded many times. The genes are TRBV9 and TRBJ2-6; 10 nucleotides agree with TRBD1. The CDR3 contains 18 residues. Losses at the gene ends were 3 bases for V and 0 bases for J; bases not matched to a gene: 6. Germline CDR1 reads SGDLS; CDR2 reads YYNGEE. The CDR3 loop is CASSEGTGASSGANVLTF. The CDR3 DNA reads TGTGCCAGCAGCGAGGGGACAGGGGCCTCCTCTGGGGCCAACGTCCTGACTTTC.

This clonotype was seen ten or more times. V usage is TRBV9 and J usage is TRBJ2-1; 9 nucleotides align to TRBD1. CDR1 and CDR2 (germline): SGDLS, YYNGEE. V trimming: 3 bases; J trimming: 10 bases; junction bases outside the gene matches: 11. CDR3 length equals 15 residues. CDR3 nucleotides: TGTGCCAGCAGCGAACAGGGGGCCCTGGGGTGGGAGCAGTTCTTC. The encoded protein is CASSEQGALGWEQFF. The complete variable domain, with remaining parts taken from reference TRBV9 and TRBJ2-1, reads DSGVTQTPKHLITATGQRVTLRCSPRSGDLSVYWYQQSLDQGLQFLIQYYNGEERAKGNILERFSAQQFPDLHSELNLSSLELGDSALYFCASSEQGALGWEQFFGPGTRLTVL.

The sample holds many counts of this clonotype. V is TRBV9 and J is TRBJ1-1; D not certain. Trimming pared 3 bases from V and 1 base from J, leaving 7 bases between. CDR3 size: 13 residues. CDR1 and CDR2 (germline): SGDLS, YYNGEE. The CDR3 bases are TGTGCCAGCAGCGCCACTGAGAACACTGAAGCTTTCTTT. Translating it yields CASSATENTEAFF.

This clonotype was seen many times. J is TRBJ2-5 and V is TRBV9; D gene uncertain. This CDR3 is 14 amino acids long. The V end lost 4 bases, the J end lost 5 bases, and 15 bases lay between the germline ends. The germline V gene has CDR1 SGDLS and CDR2 YYNGEE. The CDR3 here is CASSPGPAGETQYF. The CDR3 DNA is TGTGCCAGCAGCCCCGGCCCGGCCGGGGAGACCCAGTACTTC.

Many counts were recorded for this clonotype. The chain employs TRBV9 and TRBJ2-1; D uncertain. Trimming took off 2 bases at V and 4 bases at J, with 10 bases between the two ends. This CDR3 is built from 14 residues. Germline V gene sequence: CDR1 SGDLS, CDR2 YYNGEE. CDR3 bases: TGTGCCAGCAGCGTTCGTGGGCAGTACAATGAGCAGTTCTTC. It is translated as CASSVRGQYNEQFF.

Many counts were recorded for this clonotype. The chain couples TRBV9 to TRBJ2-3; D call uncertain. CDR1 is SGDLS, CDR2 YYNGEE, per germline. The CDR3 is made up of 14 amino acids. Trimming stripped 3 bases from V and 4 bases from J, with 12 bases between. In nucleotides, the CDR3 is TGTGCCAGCAGCGCCCGGCAACCGGCAGATACGCAGTATTTT. Its translation: CASSARQPADTQYF.

This clonotype was seen at least ten times. The rearrangement links TRBV9 to TRBJ2-5; 7 bases are shared with TRBD2. This CDR3 spans 16 amino acids. V lost 6 bases and J lost 1; bases outside the gene matches: 12. Germline V gene sequence: CDR1 SGDLS, CDR2 YYNGEE. For the CDR3, the DNA is TGTGCCAGCACCTTGGGAGGTAGCGGGCCCCAAGAGACCCAGTACTTC. It codes for CASTLGGSGPQETQYF.

This clonotype was seen ten or more times. The chain uses TRBV9 and TRBJ2-5, with D tentatively TRBD1 (6 bases). The CDR3 runs 14 residues. V gave up 7 bases and J gave up 4 bases, with 17 bases separating them. The germline gives CDR1 SGDLS, CDR2 YYNGEE. CDR3 in amino acids: CASAEGRGGETQYF. Written as DNA, the CDR3 is TGTGCCAGCGCAGAGGGAAGAGGGGGAGAGACCCAGTACTTC.

In this sample, this clonotype turned up many times. This sequence joins TRBV9 and TRBJ2-3, with 7 bases lining up with TRBD1. Germline loops: CDR1 SGDLS, CDR2 YYNGEE. The CDR3 is made up of 15 amino acids. V trimming: 1 base; J trimming: 5 bases; junction bases outside the gene matches: 7. The CDR3 bases are TGTGCCAGCAGCGTAAGACAGGGAGCAGGAGATACGCAGTATTTT. Its protein is CASSVRQGAGDTQYF.

This clonotype was observed many times. V usage is TRBV9 and J usage is TRBJ2-5; possible D gene TRBD1, 5 bases. The CDR3 is 16 amino acids. Germline-derived CDR1 and CDR2 are SGDLS and YYNGEE. Trimming removed 0 bases from V and 5 bases from J, with 17 bases in between. The CDR3 nucleotides are TGTGCCAGCAGCGTAGCTCAGGGCTGGGTGCAGGAGACCCAGTACTTC. Amino acid sequence: CASSVAQGWVQETQYF.

At least ten counts were recorded for this clonotype. V is TRBV9 and J is TRBJ2-2; 8 positions agree with TRBD1. The germline CDR1 and CDR2 sequences are SGDLS and YYNGEE. The V segment lost 4 bases and the J segment 2 bases; nucleotides outside the gene matches: 7. The CDR3 length is 16 residues. The CDR3 reads CASSPRTGSNTGELFF. The CDR3, as DNA: TGTGCCAGCAGCCCCCGGACAGGGTCTAACACCGGGGAGCTGTTTTTT.

This clonotype was seen ten or more times. V and J are TRBV9 and TRBJ2-5, with D tentatively TRBD1 or TRBD2 (6 bases each). CDR3 length equals 12 residues. Germline-derived CDR1 and CDR2 are SGDLS and YYNGEE. Between the trimmed V and J ends, which lost 7 bases and 5 bases, there was a span of 12 bases. The CDR3: CASGGHLETQYF. The CDR3 nucleotides read TGTGCCAGCGGGGGGCATTTGGAGACCCAGTACTTC.

This clonotype was counted many times. The chain couples TRBV9 to TRBJ1-5; D gene uncertain. The V gene lost 3 bases and the J gene lost 3 bases, with 4 bases spanning the gap. The CDR3 has 12 amino acids. Germline CDR1 SGDLS, CDR2 YYNGEE. CDR3 in amino acids: CASSALNQPQHF. The CDR3 DNA is TGTGCCAGCAGCGCCCTCAATCAGCCCCAGCATTTT.

This clonotype came up many times. The V and J genes are TRBV9 and TRBJ2-1; 8 bases fit TRBD2. V was clipped by 0 bases and J by 9 bases; unmatched bases: 5. The CDR3 covers 14 residues. CDR1 is SGDLS and CDR2 is YYNGEE in the germline V gene. The CDR3 region is CASSVEVLAAEQFF. DNA of the CDR3: TGTGCCAGCAGCGTAGAGGTACTAGCGGCTGAGCAGTTCTTC.

This clonotype was observed many times. The gene calls are TRBV9 and TRBJ2-2; D may be TRBD2 (5 bases). The length of the CDR3 is 15 residues. The ends were cut back, 5 bases at V and 2 bases at J, with 13 bases in the middle. Per germline, CDR1 SGDLS and CDR2 YYNGEE. CDR3: CASSRAAANTGELFF. As DNA, the CDR3 is TGTGCCAGCAGTCGGGCAGCGGCAAACACCGGGGAGCTGTTTTTT.

This clonotype was observed a handful of times. The chain employs TRBV9 and TRBJ2-5, with 8 bases fitting TRBD1. The germline gives CDR1 SGDLS, CDR2 YYNGEE. CDR3 length: 16 amino acids. J gave up 3 bases and V 3 bases, and 10 bases lay outside the gene matches. The CDR3 DNA is TGTGCCAGCAGCGCCCGTTTGGACAGGGTTAAAGAGACCCAGTACTTC. Amino acids: CASSARLDRVKETQYF.

This clonotype was seen ten or more times. The J gene is TRBJ2-2, the V gene TRBV9; 9 bases match TRBD2. This CDR3 is built from 16 residues. V shed 2 bases and J 5 bases; nucleotides not matched to a gene: 7. Germline CDR1 is SGDLS and CDR2 is YYNGEE. The CDR3 is CASSVQTSGVTGELFF. The CDR3 DNA sequence: TGTGCCAGCAGCGTTCAGACTAGCGGAGTGACCGGGGAGCTGTTTTTT.

This clonotype was counted at least ten times. This chain joins TRBV9 and TRBJ2-1; either TRBD1 or TRBD2 may fit D (6 bases each). CDR3 length equals 15 residues. V was shortened by 0 bases and J by 7 bases, with 14 bases between the two germline ends. The germline gives CDR1 SGDLS, CDR2 YYNGEE. CDR3 DNA sequence: TGTGCCAGCAGCGTAGGAGGGGGGTTTGGTAATGAGCAGTTCTTC. Amino acid sequence: CASSVGGGFGNEQFF.

This clonotype occurred many times. This sequence joins TRBV9 and TRBJ2-2, with 10 bases that match TRBD1. Trimming at V came to 2 bases and at J to 10 bases, leaving 11 bases not matched to a gene. This CDR3 region has 16 residues. Germline lookup yields CDR1 SGDLS and CDR2 YYNGEE. The CDR3 bases are TGTGCCAGCAGCGTTTCGGGGACAGGGGCCGCCCCGGAGCTGTTTTTT. Its protein product is CASSVSGTGAAPELFF.

This clonotype was picked up many times. This CDR3 is CASSTGGSHGDTQYF. The CDR3 DNA reads TGTGCCAGCAGCACCGGGGGGTCACATGGAGATACGCAGTATTTT. The V call is TRBV9, the J call TRBJ2-3; 7 nucleotides align to TRBD2. CDR1 SGDLS and CDR2 YYNGEE come from the germline V gene. The length of the CDR3 is 15 residues. V lost 4 bases to trimming and J lost 5 bases; unmatched junction nucleotides: 10.